The 22 T cell receptor beta chains presented below share a single source sample, sequenced in a study of PD-L1 blockade in urothelial cancer. Time point of the sample: pretreatment peripheral blood. Generated by immunoSEQ multiplex PCR, the TCRdb table keeps only in-frame clones and is missing some. Of some 57,000 clones in the sample, approximately 88% were seen once. The sample here was PBMCs, taken around atezolizumab (anti-PD-L1) treatment. The receptors here all came from a man between 50 and 59 years old with urothelial cancer.

This rearrangement joins TRBV11-2 to TRBJ2-6; weak D call: TRBD1 (5 bases). CDR3 length equals 19 residues. Trimming left V 6 bases short and J 0 bases short, with 21 bases between. CDR1 is SGHAT and CDR2 is FQNNGV in the germline V gene. In DNA, the CDR3 is TGTGCCAGCAGTCGAGATATGGCAGGGTCCTACTCTGGGGCCAACGTCCTGACTTTC. Its translation is CASSRDMAGSYSGANVLTF. The whole variable domain, remainder taken from reference TRBV11-2 and TRBJ2-6, is EAGVAQSPRYKIIEKRQSVAFWCNPISGHATLYWYQQILGQGPKLLIQFQNNGVVDDSQLPKDRFSAERLKGVDSTLKIQPAKLEDSAVYLCASSRDMAGSYSGANVLTFGAGSRLTVL.

The J gene is TRBJ2-7, the V gene TRBV7-9; TRBD2 matches 8 bases. With V trimmed by 9 bases and J by 6 bases, 7 bases remained unmatched. The germline V gene encodes CDR1 SEHNR and CDR2 FQNEAQ (reference sequence). This CDR3 is built from 12 residues. CDR3: CASAAGDREQYF. The CDR3 bases are TGTGCCAGTGCAGCGGGAGATCGCGAGCAGTACTTC.

The rearrangement uses TRBV7-9 and TRBJ2-3; the D gene is possibly TRBD2 (6 bases). V gave up 5 bases and J gave up 2 bases, with 17 bases separating them. The CDR3 runs 16 residues. Germline V gene data show CDR1 as SEHNR and CDR2 as FQNEAQ (reference sequence). In nucleotides, the CDR3 is TGTGCCAGCAGCCGACTAGTGGGTTTACTCACAGATACGCAGTATTTT. Protein: CASSRLVGLLTDTQYF.

The chain uses TRBV28 and TRBJ2-1, with 10 bases lining up with TRBD2. CDR1 and CDR2 (germline): MDHEN, SYDVKM. V lost 8 bases, J lost 8 bases, and 9 bases stayed unmatched. This CDR3 comprises 14 residues. CDR3 loop: CASPGPSGSHEQFF. CDR3 DNA sequence: TGTGCCAGCCCTGGGCCTAGCGGGAGTCATGAGCAGTTCTTC.

This clone was seen a single time. V gene TRBV7-6 combines with J gene TRBJ1-3; 8 positions match TRBD1. CDR1 and CDR2 (germline): SGHVS, FNYEAQ. The CDR3 has 16 amino acids. After removal of 1 base from V and 0 bases from J, the junction contained 2 bases not matched to a gene. CDR3 protein: CASSLGTGNSGNTIYF. The CDR3, as DNA: TGTGCCAGCAGCTTAGGGACAGGGAACTCTGGAAACACCATATATTTT.

V usage is TRBV10-3 and J usage is TRBJ2-4; 7 bases are a match to TRBD1. CDR1 is ENHRY and CDR2 is SYGVKD in the germline V gene. Trimming removed 5 bases from V and 0 bases from J; junction bases left unmatched: 10. This CDR3 is 17 amino acids long. The CDR3 DNA is TGTGCCATCAGTAATTCGGACAGGCAAATAGCCAAAAACATTCAGTACTTC. It specifies CAISNSDRQIAKNIQYF.

The chain carries TRBV27 and TRBJ2-5; possibly TRBD2 for D (5 bases). This CDR3 comprises 14 residues. Trimming left V 5 bases short and J 5 bases short, with 15 bases between. CDR1 is MNHEY, CDR2 SMNVEV, per germline (reference sequence). CDR3 amino acids: CASSLDAGSETQYF. CDR3 nucleotide sequence: TGTGCCAGCAGTCTCGACGCTGGGAGTGAGACCCAGTACTTC.

The chain links TRBV19 to TRBJ2-4; perhaps TRBD2 as D (6 bases). Germline CDR1 LNHDA, CDR2 SQIVND (reference sequence). V shed 3 bases and J shed 1 base, with 10 bases lying between them. The CDR3 totals 15 residues. The CDR3 loop reads CASSMSGFAKNIQYF. CDR3 coding DNA: TGTGCCAGTAGTATGAGCGGGTTTGCCAAAAACATTCAGTACTTC.

V gene TRBV7-2 combines with J gene TRBJ2-3; the D is unclear. With 5 bases removed from V and 4 bases from J, the gap between germline ends came to 16 bases. CDR1 and CDR2 (germline): SGHTA, FQGNSA. This CDR3 region has 15 residues. Written as DNA, the CDR3 is TGTGCCAGCAGCCTACAGAGTTCTGCGCCAGATACGCAGTATTTT. This encodes CASSLQSSAPDTQYF.

The chain couples TRBV6-5 to TRBJ2-7; perhaps TRBD1 as D (5 bases). The CDR3 sequence is 15 residues long. Germline V CDR1 and CDR2: MNHEY, SVGAGI. The ends were cut back, 9 bases at V and 2 bases at J, with 20 bases in the middle. CDR3 sequence: CASRTYSQGAYEQYF. CDR3 in DNA: TGTGCCAGTAGAACATACTCGCAGGGTGCCTACGAGCAGTACTTC.

V and J are TRBV28 and TRBJ2-7; the D gene is possibly TRBD2 (6 bases). Trimming took 6 bases from V and 1 from J, leaving 16 bases between them. The CDR3 is 15 amino acids. The V gene's germline CDR1 is MDHEN and CDR2 SYDVKM. CDR3: CASRGVYGGSYEQYF. The CDR3 region has the DNA TGTGCCAGCAGGGGGGTCTACGGGGGTTCCTACGAGCAGTACTTC.

This clone was picked up a small number of times. The rearrangement uses TRBV7-3 and TRBJ2-7; 7 nucleotides align to TRBD1. This CDR3 contains 15 residues. The ends lost 5 bases at V and 1 base at J; junction bases unmatched: 8. The germline V gene has CDR1 SGHTA and CDR2 FQGTGA. In DNA, the CDR3 is TGTGCCAGCAGCGTCAGACAGGGATTGTCCTACGAGCAGTACTTC. Translation gives CASSVRQGLSYEQYF.

This clone was seen once. V gene TRBV7-2 combines with J gene TRBJ2-7; a weak D match, TRBD1 (5 bases). CDR1 SGHTA and CDR2 FQGNSA come from the germline V gene. Trimming stripped 3 bases from V and 5 bases from J, with 17 bases between. The CDR3 is 15 residues long. The CDR3 loop is CASSLIFQGHHEQYF. The DNA for the CDR3 is TGTGCCAGCAGCTTGATCTTCCAGGGCCACCACGAGCAGTACTTC.

J is TRBJ1-4 and V is TRBV10-3; TRBD1 agrees at 7 bases. Germline assignment: CDR1 ENHRY and CDR2 SYGVKD. The CDR3 loop spans 14 amino acids. The V gene end was trimmed by 4 bases and the J gene end by 7 bases; junction bases not matched to a gene: 6. CDR3 sequence: CAISGREGAEKLFF. The DNA for the CDR3 is TGTGCCATCAGTGGGCGAGAGGGGGCTGAAAAACTGTTTTTT.

The chain joins TRBV5-4 to TRBJ2-4; 7 bases line up with TRBD1. The J segment lost 7 bases and the V segment lost 0 bases, leaving 4 bases of the junction unmatched. Germline assignment: CDR1 SGHNT and CDR2 YYREEE (reference sequence). The CDR3 covers 14 residues. The CDR3 coding sequence is TGTGCCAGCAGCTTGGAGCAGACAGGGAACATTCAGTACTTC. This translates into CASSLEQTGNIQYF.

The chain carries TRBV10-3 and TRBJ2-4; 8 positions match TRBD1. Germline loops: CDR1 ENHRY, CDR2 SYGVKD. Germline trimming cut 0 bases from V and 2 bases from J; bases unmatched to any gene: 6. This CDR3 contains 17 residues. The CDR3 bases are TGTGCCATCAGTGAGTCGCTGGGACAGGAGACCAAAAACATTCAGTACTTC. Translating it yields CAISESLGQETKNIQYF.

This chain connects TRBV9 to TRBJ2-1; 8 positions match TRBD2. The CDR3 is 16 amino acids. In germline, CDR1 is SGDLS, CDR2 YYNGEE. Unmatched junction bases numbered 6, after V lost 0 bases and J lost 4 bases. The CDR3 region has the DNA TGTGCCAGCAGCGTAGTAGGCGGGGGGATGTACAATGAGCAGTTCTTC. As protein: CASSVVGGGMYNEQFF.

This chain joins TRBV11-3 and TRBJ1-3; no clear D. CDR3 length: 16 amino acids. V lost 5 bases to trimming and J lost 0 bases, with 14 bases between them. Germline CDR1 is SGHNT and CDR2 is YENEEA. This CDR3 reads CASSLGSGGSGNTIYF. In DNA, the CDR3 is TGTGCCAGCAGCCTAGGCTCGGGAGGCTCTGGAAACACCATATATTTT.

Details on this clone: Its ends do not fully match the called genes, so a read error is possible. CDR3 sequence (DNA): TGCAGCGTCGAAGAAGGGGGCTACGAGCAGTACTTC. Residues: CSVEEGGYEQYF. The V and J genes are TRBV29-1 and TRBJ2-7; D perhaps matches TRBD1 (6 bases). CDR3 size: 12 residues. The germline gives CDR1 SQVTM, CDR2 ANQGSEA.

V and J are TRBV7-9 and TRBJ2-3; 10 bases are a match to TRBD2. The germline V gene has CDR1 SEHNR and CDR2 FQNEAQ (reference sequence). The CDR3 runs to 15 residues. V was pared by 4 bases and J by 8 bases, with 9 bases of the junction left unmatched. The CDR3 spells CASSSGTSVVLTQYF. CDR3 in DNA: TGTGCCAGCAGCTCCGGGACTAGCGTTGTCCTTACGCAGTATTTT.

CDR3 loop: CAISDTGTDNQPQHF. The DNA for the CDR3 is TGTGCCATCAGTGATACGGGGACAGACAATCAGCCCCAGCATTTT. This sequence joins TRBV10-3 and TRBJ1-5; TRBD1 aligns across 7 bases. CDR3 length equals 15 residues. Trimming removed 3 bases from V and 3 bases from J; junction bases left unmatched: 5. The V gene's germline CDR1 is ENHRY and CDR2 SYGVKD.

This CDR3 reads CASSLRQAEIAKNIQYF. The CDR3 DNA sequence: TGTGCCAGCAGCTTGCGGCAAGCGGAAATAGCCAAAAACATTCAGTACTTC. This chain connects TRBV5-5 to TRBJ2-4; D may be TRBD2 (5 bases). V gave up 1 base and J gave up 0 bases, with 14 bases separating them. Per the germline V gene, CDR1 is SGHKS and CDR2 is YYEKEE (reference sequence). The CDR3 has 17 amino acids.